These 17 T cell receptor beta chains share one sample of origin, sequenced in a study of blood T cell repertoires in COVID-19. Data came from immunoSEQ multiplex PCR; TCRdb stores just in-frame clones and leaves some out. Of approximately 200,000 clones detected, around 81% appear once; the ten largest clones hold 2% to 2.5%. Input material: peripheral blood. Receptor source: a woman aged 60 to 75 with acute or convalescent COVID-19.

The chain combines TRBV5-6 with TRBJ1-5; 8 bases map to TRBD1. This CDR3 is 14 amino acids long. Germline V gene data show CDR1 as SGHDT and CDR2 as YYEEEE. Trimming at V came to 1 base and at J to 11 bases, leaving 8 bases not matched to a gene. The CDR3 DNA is TGTGCCAGCAGCTTGCGAGGACAGGGAAGAGCCCAGCATTTT. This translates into CASSLRGQGRAQHF. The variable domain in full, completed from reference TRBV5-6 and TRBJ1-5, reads DAGVTQSPTHLIKTRGQQVTLRCSPKSGHDTVSWYQQALGQGPQFIFQYYEEEERQRGNFPDRFSGHQFPNYSSELNVNALLLGDSALYLCASSLRGQGRAQHFGDGTRLSIL.

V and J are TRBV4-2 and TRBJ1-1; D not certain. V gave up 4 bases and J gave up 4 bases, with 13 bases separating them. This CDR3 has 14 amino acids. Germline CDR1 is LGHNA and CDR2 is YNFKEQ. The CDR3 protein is CASSPGPGSTEAFF. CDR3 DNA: TGTGCCAGCAGCCCCGGTCCGGGGTCCACTGAAGCTTTCTTT.

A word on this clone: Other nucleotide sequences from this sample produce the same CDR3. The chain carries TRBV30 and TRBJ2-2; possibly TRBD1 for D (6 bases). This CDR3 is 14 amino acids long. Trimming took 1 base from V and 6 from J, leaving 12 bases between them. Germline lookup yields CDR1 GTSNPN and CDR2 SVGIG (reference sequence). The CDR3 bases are TGTGCCTGGAGTGAGACAGGCCAATCCGGGGAGCTGTTTTTT. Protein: CAWSETGQSGELFF. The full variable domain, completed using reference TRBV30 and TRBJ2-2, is SQTIHQWPATLVQPVGSPLSLECTVEGTSNPNLYWYRQAAGRGLQLLFYSVGIGQISSEVPQNLSASRPQDRQFILSSKKLLLSDSGFYLCAWSETGQSGELFFGEGSRLTVL.

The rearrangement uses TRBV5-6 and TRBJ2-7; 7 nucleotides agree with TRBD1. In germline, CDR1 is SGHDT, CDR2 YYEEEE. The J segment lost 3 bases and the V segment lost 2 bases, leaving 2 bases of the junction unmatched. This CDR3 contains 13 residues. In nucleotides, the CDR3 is TGTGCCAGCAGCTTCGGGACAGTCTACGAGCAGTACTTC. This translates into CASSFGTVYEQYF.

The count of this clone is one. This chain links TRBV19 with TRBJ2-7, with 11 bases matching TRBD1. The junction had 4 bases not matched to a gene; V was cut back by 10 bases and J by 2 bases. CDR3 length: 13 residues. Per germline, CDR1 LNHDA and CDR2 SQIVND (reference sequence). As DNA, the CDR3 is TGTGCCACCCGGGGACAGGGGGCCTACGAGCAGTACTTC. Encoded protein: CATRGQGAYEQYF.

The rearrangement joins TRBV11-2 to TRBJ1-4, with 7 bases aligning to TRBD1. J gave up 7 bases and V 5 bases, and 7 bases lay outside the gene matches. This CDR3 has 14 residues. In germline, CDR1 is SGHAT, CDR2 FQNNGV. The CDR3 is CASSKQGRSEKLFF. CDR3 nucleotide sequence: TGTGCCAGCAGCAAACAGGGGCGGAGTGAAAAACTGTTTTTT.

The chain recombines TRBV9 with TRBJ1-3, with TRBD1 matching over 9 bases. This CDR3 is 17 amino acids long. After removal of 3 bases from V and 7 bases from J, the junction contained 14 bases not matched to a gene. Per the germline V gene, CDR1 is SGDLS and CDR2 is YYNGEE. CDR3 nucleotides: TGTGCCAGCAGCGACCCCTCAACCGGGACAGGGAGCAACACCATATATTTT. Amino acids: CASSDPSTGTGSNTIYF.

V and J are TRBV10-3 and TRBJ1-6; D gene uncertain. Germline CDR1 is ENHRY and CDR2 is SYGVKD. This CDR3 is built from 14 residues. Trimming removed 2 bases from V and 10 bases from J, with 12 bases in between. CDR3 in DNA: TGTGCCATCAGTGAGGGCCAACGAGGATCACCCCTCCACTTT. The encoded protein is CAISEGQRGSPLHF.

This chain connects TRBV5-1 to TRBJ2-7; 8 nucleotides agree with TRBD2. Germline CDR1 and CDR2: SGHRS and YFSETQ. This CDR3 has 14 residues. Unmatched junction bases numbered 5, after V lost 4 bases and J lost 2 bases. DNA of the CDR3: TGCGCCAGCAGCCAGGGGCGGGGGGCCTACGAGCAGTACTTC. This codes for CASSQGRGAYEQYF.

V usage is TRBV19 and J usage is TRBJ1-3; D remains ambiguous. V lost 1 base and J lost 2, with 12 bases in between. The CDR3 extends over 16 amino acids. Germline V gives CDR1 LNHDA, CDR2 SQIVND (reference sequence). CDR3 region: CASSIGGNFAGNTIYF. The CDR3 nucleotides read TGTGCCAGTAGTATAGGCGGGAACTTCGCTGGAAACACCATATATTTT.

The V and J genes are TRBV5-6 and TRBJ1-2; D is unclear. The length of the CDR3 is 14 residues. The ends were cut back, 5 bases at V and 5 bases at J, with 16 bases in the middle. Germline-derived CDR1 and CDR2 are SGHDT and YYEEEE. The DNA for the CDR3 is TGTGCCAGCAGGCGAGAGTCGAGATTATATGGCTACACCTTC. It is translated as CASRRESRLYGYTF.

CDR3 amino acids: CASSSGTRGFF. In DNA, the CDR3 is TGTGCCAGCAGCTCCGGGACTAGGGGCTTCTTC. The rearrangement links TRBV7-6 to TRBJ2-1, with 8 nucleotides matching TRBD2. Unmatched junction bases numbered 6, after V lost 4 bases and J lost 16 bases. The V gene's germline CDR1 is SGHVS and CDR2 FNYEAQ. CDR3 length equals 11 residues.

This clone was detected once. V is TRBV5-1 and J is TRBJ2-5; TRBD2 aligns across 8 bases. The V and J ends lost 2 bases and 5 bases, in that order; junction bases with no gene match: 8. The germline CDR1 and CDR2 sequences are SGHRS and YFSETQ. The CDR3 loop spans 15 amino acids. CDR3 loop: CASSFGRGGAETQYF. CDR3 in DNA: TGCGCCAGCAGCTTCGGTCGGGGGGGCGCGGAGACCCAGTACTTC. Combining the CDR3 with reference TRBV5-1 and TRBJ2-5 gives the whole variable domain KAGVTQTPRYLIKTRGQQVTLSCSPISGHRSVSWYQQTPGQGLQFLFEYFSETQRNKGNFPGRFSGRQFSNSRSEMNVSTLELGDSALYLCASSFGRGGAETQYFGPGTRLLVL.

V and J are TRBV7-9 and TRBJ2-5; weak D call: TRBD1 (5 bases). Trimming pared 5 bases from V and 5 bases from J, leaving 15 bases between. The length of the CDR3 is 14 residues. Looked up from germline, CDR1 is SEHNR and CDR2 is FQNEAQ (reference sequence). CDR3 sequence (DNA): TGTGCCAGCAGCCCGCAGGGTCTAAAGGAGACCCAGTACTTC. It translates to CASSPQGLKETQYF.

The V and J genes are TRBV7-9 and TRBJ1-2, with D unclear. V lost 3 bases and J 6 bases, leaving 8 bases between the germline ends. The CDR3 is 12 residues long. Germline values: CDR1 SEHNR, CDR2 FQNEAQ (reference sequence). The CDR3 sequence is CASSFGVDGYTF. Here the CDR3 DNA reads TGTGCCAGCAGCTTCGGAGTGGATGGCTACACCTTC.

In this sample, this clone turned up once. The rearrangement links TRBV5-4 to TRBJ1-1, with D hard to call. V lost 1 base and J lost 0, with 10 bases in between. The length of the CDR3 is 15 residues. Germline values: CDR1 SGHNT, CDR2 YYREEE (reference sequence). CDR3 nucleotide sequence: TGTGCCAGCAGCTTGAGGACGGGATTGAACACTGAAGCTTTCTTT. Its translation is CASSLRTGLNTEAFF.

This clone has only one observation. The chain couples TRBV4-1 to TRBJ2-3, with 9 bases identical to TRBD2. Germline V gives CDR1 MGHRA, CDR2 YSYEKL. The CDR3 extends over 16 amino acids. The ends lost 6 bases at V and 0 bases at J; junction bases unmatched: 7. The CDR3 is CASSKNSGGSTDTQYF. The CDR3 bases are TGCGCCAGCAGTAAGAATAGCGGGGGCAGCACAGATACGCAGTATTTT.